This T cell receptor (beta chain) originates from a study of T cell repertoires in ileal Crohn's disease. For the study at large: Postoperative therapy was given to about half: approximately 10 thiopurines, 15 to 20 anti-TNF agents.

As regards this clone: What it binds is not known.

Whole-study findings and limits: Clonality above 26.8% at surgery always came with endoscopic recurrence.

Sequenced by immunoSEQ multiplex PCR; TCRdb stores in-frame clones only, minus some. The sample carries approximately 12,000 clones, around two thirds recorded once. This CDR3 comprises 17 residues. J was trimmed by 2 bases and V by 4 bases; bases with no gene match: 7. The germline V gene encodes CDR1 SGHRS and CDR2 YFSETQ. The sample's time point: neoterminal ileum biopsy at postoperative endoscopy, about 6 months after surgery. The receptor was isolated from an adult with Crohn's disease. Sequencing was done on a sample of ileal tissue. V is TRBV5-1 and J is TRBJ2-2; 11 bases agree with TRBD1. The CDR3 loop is CASSRPGTGGNTGELFF. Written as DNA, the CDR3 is TGCGCCAGCAGCCGGCCCGGGACAGGGGGTAACACCGGGGAGCTGTTTTTT.